This T cell receptor beta chain appears in the sequencing data of a study of CD8 T cells in ankylosing spondylitis. Whole-study results and caveats: Matched synovial fluid from ankylosing spondylitis patients was reported to be enriched for disease-linked clones. A TCR beta motif made of about eight highly homologous variants seemed typical of ankylosing spondylitis blood. Prior literature has documented some motif variants in synovial fluid and blood from reactive arthritis. As for the disease-linked clones, they showed a CD8+ phenotype and occurred at relatively low frequencies in peripheral blood.

TCRdb fed the 5' RACE reads into MiXCR, producing one record per CDR3 protein. The profile shows 150,000 to 200,000 distinct CDR3 sequences, 25% to 35% of them singletons. The CDR3 length is 16 residues. Trimming cost V 1 base and J 2 bases; bases outside gene matches: 6. Germline values: CDR1 SGHRS, CDR2 YFSETQ. Points on this clonotype: Its cognate antigen is unknown.

The source of this sequence is a male donor with ankylosing spondylitis. Sequencing was done on a sample of synovial fluid, either unsorted or a sorted T cell fraction (not recorded which). The chain employs TRBV5-1 and TRBJ2-3, with 8 bases aligning to TRBD1. In DNA, the CDR3 is TGCGCCAGCAGCTTGATCGGGCAGGGGGCCACAGATACGCAGTATTTT. Protein product: CASSLIGQGATDTQYF.